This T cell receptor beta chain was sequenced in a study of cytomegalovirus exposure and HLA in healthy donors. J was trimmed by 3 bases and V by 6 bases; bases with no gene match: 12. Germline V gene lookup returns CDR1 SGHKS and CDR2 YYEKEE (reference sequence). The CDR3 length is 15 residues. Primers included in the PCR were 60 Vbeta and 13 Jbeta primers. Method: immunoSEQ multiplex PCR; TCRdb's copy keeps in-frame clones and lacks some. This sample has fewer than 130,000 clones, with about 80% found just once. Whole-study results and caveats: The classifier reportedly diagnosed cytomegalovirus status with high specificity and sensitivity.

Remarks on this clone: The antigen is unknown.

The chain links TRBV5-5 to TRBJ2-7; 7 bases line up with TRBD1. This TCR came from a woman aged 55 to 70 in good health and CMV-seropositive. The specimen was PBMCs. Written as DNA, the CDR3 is TGTGCCAGCATCCCCCAACCGGGACAGATCTACGAGCAGTACTTC. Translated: CASIPQPGQIYEQYF.